This T cell receptor (beta chain) was sequenced for a study of blood T cell repertoires in COVID-19 (dated by TCRdb to between 2020 and 2021). Turning to the overall study: Samples covering the acute and convalescent phases of COVID-19 were provided by collaborators in the United States, Italy and Spain. The prospective study material was composed of cDNA or gDNA derived from T cells, B-cell-depleted T cells, or PBMCs. Deeply sampled blood TCRbeta repertoires from subjects exposed to, actively infected with, or recovered from COVID-19 were included in the dataset. The repertoires were released in a freely available public database intended as a resource for research on the immune response to SARS-CoV-2. The samples were drawn from the first 160 participants of the ongoing ImmuneRACE study and from about 1,200 subjects provided by 6 global collaborators. A de-identified subject ID, COVID-19 status, age in years and sex were almost always included in the sample metadata. Where HLA class I and class II types were available, the types were taken from metadata supplied by the sample provider, not from assay-based typing. The paper's findings and limits, for the study overall: The amount of clinical and demographic metadata varied by source and participant and was provided uncurated.

Including the terminal cysteine and phenylalanine, the CDR3 comprises 15 residues. Only the CDR3 DNA stays, 45 bases, in frame from base 1. The germline V gene encodes CDR1 MGHRA and CDR2 YSYEKL. V was cut back by 0 bases and J by 9 bases, leaving a gap of 18 bases between them. TCRbeta CDR3 regions were amplified from genomic DNA using the immunoSEQ Assay, a bias-controlled multiplex PCR. Per the source publication's procedure: The number of nucleated cells in each sample was estimated from the amplification of reference gene primers within the assay. To quantify the absolute abundance of each unique TCRbeta CDR3 rearrangement, sequence reads were collapsed and filtered. For each sample, productive Simpson clonality was calculated as the square root of Simpson's diversity index over productive rearrangements. TCRdb's version of the immuneACCESS table is confined to in-frame rearrangements and falls short of the full clone set. An unresolved V gene accounts for under half of the shortfall where checked; the remainder is of unknown origin. V and J calls and clone size come straight from that table; D and trimming were deduced from the DNA. The table for this sample lists fewer than 350,000 clones; around 89% of them were counted only once. Approximately 4.2% of the sample rests with the top ten.

The collaborating institutions used their own protocols to collect whole blood in K2EDTA tubes. For TCRbeta analysis, collaborators shipped samples in one of three forms: frozen whole blood, isolated PBMCs, or DNA extracted from either of those sample types. This clone has a handful of counts. The target of this receptor is not known. The input lacks base qualities; no much larger clone sits a single base away. The chain links TRBV4-1 with TRBJ2-7; possibly the D gene is TRBD2, per 5 matching bases. Sequencing used peripheral blood. The receptor was derived from a man aged 40-49 years with acute or convalescent COVID-19. For the CDR3, the sequence is CASSQEKGFGERQYF. The DNA sequence is as follows: TGCGCCAGCAGCCAAGAAAAGGGATTCGGGGAACGGCAGTACTTC.